This TCR beta chain is drawn from a study of blood T cell repertoires in COVID-19. Study-wide context: PBMCs, B-cell-depleted T cells, or T cells were the source of the cDNA or gDNA that made up the material.

Method: immunoSEQ multiplex PCR; TCRdb's copy keeps in-frame clones and lacks some. The top ten clones hold 1% to 1.5% of a sample with a few hundred thousand clones, about four fifths of them seen once. V shed 3 bases and J 0 bases; nucleotides not matched to a gene: 7. CDR1 SGDLS and CDR2 YYNGEE come from the germline V gene. This CDR3 comprises 16 residues. Sequenced: peripheral blood. This TCR was sampled from a woman aged 50 to 60 with acute or convalescent COVID-19. This sequence joins TRBV9 and TRBJ2-3; 7 bases agree with TRBD2. The CDR3 nucleotides read TGTGCCAGCAGCGCCGGGGGGAGCGTGAGCACAGATACGCAGTATTTT. Translation gives CASSAGGSVSTDTQYF.